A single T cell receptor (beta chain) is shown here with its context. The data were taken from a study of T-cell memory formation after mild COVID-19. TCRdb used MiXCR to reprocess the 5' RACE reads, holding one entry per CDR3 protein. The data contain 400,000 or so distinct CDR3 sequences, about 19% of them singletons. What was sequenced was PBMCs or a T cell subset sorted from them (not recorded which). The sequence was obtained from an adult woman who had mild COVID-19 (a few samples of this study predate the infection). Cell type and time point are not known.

The CDR3: CSASRDENNSPLHF. The CDR3 region has the DNA TGCAGTGCTAGCCGGGACGAAAATAATTCACCCCTCCACTTT. The V and J genes are TRBV20-1 and TRBJ1-6; the D gene is possibly TRBD1 (5 bases). CDR3 size: 14 residues. V lost 3 bases to trimming and J lost 5 bases, with 11 bases between them. CDR1 is DFQATT, CDR2 SNEGSKA, per germline (reference sequence).